This T cell receptor (beta chain) was profiled in a study of post-analysis software for immune sequencing data. Study-wide background: Relapsing-remitting, secondary progressive and progressive-relapsing forms made up the multiple sclerosis disease courses.

Points from the study as a whole: Significantly lower normalized Chao1 diversity was seen in multiple sclerosis patients than in controls. Five TRBV segments occurring more often in patients than controls included TRBV5-6, TRBV5-1 and TRBV20-1. With F measure, samples from one preparation batch clustered together strongly.

Concerning this clonotype itself: Its specificity is not known.

This CDR3 spans 14 amino acids. Trimming cost V 4 bases and J 7 bases; bases outside gene matches: 10. Germline V gene sequence: CDR1 DFQATT, CDR2 SNEGSKA (reference sequence). Incorporated into the TCR beta cDNA libraries were unique molecular identifiers, which served to reduce PCR and sequencing biases. Researchers reported a few hundred thousand cDNA molecules coming from roughly 0.93 to 9.6 million T cells. In TCRdb, the PCR reads were re-called with MiXCR into one record per CDR3 protein. This sample has approximately 630,000 distinct CDR3 sequences; more than 50% occur once, and the top ten carry approximately 11%.

Sequenced sample: blood. This TCR derives from a girl aged 2-9 years with multiple sclerosis. V usage is TRBV20-1 and J usage is TRBJ2-1; 7 bases are a match to TRBD2. This chain's CDR3 is CSAIKRESRNEQFF. CDR3 nucleotide sequence: TGCAGTGCTATTAAGCGGGAATCCCGGAATGAGCAGTTCTTC.